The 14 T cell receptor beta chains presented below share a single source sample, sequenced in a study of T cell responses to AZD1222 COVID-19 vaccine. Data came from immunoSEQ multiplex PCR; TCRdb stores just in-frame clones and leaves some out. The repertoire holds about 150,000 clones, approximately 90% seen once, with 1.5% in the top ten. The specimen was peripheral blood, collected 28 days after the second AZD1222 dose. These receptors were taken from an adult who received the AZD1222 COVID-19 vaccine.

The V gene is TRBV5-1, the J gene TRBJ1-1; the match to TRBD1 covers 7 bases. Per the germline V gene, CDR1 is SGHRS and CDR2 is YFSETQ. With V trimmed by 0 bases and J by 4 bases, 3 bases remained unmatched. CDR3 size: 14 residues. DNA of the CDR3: TGCGCCAGCAGCTTGGCACAGGGGAGCACTGAAGCTTTCTTT. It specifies CASSLAQGSTEAFF.

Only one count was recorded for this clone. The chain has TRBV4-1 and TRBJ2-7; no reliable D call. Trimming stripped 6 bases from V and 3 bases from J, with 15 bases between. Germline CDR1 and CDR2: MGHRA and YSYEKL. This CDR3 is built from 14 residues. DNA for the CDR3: TGCGCCAGCAGTGATCGAGTACAAGACTACGAGCAGTACTTC. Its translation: CASSDRVQDYEQYF.

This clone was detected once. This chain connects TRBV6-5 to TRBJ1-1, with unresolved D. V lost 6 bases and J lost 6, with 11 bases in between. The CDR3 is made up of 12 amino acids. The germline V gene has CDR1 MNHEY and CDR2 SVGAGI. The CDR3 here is CASRTGSPEAFF. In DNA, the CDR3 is TGTGCCAGCAGAACCGGGAGCCCTGAAGCTTTCTTT.

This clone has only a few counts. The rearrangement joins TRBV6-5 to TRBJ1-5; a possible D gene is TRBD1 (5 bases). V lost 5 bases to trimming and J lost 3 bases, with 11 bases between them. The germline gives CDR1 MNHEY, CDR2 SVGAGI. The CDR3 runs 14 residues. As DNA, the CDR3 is TGTGCCAGCAGTCCCAGACAGATCAATCAGCCCCAGCATTTT. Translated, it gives CASSPRQINQPQHF.

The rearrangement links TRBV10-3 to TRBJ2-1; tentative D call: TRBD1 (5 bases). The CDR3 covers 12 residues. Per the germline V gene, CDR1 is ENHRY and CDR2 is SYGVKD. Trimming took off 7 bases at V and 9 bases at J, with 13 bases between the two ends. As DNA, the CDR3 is TGTGCCATCAATCCAGGGTACGGTGAGCAGTTCTTC. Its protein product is CAINPGYGEQFF.

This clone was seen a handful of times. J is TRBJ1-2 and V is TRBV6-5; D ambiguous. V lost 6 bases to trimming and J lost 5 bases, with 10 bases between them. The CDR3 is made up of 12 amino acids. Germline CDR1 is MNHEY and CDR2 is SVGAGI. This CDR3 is CASRGMGYGYTF. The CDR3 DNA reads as TGTGCCAGCAGGGGCATGGGGTATGGCTACACCTTC.

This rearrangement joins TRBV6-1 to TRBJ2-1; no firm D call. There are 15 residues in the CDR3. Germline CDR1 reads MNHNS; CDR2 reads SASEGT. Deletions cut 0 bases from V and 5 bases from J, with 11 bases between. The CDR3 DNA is TGTGCCAGCAGTGAAGCGACGGGCGCCCACAATGAGCAGTTCTTC. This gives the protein CASSEATGAHNEQFF.

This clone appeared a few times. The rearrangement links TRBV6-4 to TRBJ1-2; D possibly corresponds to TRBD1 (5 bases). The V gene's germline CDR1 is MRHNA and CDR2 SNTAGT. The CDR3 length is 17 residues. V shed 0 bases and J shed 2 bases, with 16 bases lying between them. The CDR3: CASSDSGVRIKNYGYTF. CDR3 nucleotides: TGTGCCAGCAGTGACTCGGGGGTTAGGATAAAAAACTATGGCTACACCTTC.

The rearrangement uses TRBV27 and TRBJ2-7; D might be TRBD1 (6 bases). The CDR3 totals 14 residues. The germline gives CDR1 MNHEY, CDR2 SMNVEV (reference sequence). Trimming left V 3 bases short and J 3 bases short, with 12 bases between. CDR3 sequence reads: CASSFGTPIYEQYF. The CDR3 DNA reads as TGTGCCAGCAGTTTCGGGACACCTATCTACGAGCAGTACTTC.

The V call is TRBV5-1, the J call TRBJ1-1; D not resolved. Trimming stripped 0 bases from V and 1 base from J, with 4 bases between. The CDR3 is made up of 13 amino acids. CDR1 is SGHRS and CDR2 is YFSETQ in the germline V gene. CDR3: CASSLAANTEAFF. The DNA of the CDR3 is TGCGCCAGCAGCTTGGCGGCGAACACTGAAGCTTTCTTT.

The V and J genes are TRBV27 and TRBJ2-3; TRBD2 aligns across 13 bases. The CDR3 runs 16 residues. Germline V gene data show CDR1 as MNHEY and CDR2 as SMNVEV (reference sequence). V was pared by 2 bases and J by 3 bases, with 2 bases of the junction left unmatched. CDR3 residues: CASSLLGLAGTDTQYF. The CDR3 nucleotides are TGTGCCAGCAGTTTACTGGGACTAGCGGGAACAGATACGCAGTATTTT.

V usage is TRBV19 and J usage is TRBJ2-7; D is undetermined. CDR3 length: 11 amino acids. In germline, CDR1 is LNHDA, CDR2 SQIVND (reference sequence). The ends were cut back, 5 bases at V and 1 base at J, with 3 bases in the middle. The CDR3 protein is CASSGSYEQYF. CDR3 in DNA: TGTGCCAGTAGTGGGTCCTACGAGCAGTACTTC.

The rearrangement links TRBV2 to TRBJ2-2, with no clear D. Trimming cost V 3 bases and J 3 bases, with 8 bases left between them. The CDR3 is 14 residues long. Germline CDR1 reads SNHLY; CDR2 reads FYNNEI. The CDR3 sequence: CASSDRIYTGELFF. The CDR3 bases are TGTGCCAGCAGTGACCGGATATACACCGGGGAGCTGTTTTTT.

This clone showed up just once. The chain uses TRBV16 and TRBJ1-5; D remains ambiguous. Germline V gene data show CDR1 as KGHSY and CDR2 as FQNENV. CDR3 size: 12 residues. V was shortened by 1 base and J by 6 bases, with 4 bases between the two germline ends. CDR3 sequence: CASSQLSQPQHF. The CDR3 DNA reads TGTGCCAGCAGCCAATTGAGTCAGCCCCAGCATTTT.